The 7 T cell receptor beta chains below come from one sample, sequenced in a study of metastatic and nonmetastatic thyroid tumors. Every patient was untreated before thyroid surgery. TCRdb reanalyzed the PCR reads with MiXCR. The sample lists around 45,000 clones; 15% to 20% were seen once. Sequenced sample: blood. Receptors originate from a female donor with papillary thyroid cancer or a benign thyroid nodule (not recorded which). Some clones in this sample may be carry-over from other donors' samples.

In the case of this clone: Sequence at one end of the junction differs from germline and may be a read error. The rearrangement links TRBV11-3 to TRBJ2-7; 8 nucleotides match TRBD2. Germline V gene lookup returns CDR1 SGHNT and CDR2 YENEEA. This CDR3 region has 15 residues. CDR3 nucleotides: TGTGCCAACAGTCTCTCATCAGCGGGGGTCTACGAGCAGTACTTT. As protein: CANSLSSAGVYEQYF.

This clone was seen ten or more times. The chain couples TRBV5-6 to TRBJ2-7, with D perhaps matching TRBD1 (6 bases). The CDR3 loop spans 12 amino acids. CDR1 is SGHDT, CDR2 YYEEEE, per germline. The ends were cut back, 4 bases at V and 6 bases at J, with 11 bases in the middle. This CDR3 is CASSADSTEQYF. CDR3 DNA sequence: TGTGCCAGCAGCGCGGACAGCACCGAGCAGTACTTC.

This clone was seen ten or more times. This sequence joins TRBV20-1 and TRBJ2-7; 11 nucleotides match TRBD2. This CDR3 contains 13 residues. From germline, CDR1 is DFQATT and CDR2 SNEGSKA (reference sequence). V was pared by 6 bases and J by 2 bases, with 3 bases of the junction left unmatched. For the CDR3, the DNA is TGCAGTGCGAGACTAGCGGGGACCTACGAGCAGTACTTC. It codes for CSARLAGTYEQYF.

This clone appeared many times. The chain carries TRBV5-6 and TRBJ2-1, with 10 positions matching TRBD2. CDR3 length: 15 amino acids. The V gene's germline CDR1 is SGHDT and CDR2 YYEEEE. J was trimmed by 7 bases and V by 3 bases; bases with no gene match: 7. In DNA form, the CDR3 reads TGTGCCAGCAGCTACGGCCCGACTAGCGGGAATGAGCAGTTCTTC. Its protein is CASSYGPTSGNEQFF.

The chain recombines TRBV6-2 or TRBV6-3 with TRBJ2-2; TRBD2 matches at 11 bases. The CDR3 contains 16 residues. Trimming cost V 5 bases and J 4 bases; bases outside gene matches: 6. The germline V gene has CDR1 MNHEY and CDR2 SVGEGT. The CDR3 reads CASSTSSGRSTGELFF. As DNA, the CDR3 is TGTGCCAGCAGTACTTCTAGCGGGAGGAGCACCGGGGAGCTGTTTTTT.

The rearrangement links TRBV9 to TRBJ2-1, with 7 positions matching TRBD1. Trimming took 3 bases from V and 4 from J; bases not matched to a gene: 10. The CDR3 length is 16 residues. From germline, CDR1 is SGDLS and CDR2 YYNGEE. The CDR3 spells CASSATGTAFYNEQFF. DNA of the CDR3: TGTGCCAGCAGCGCAACCGGGACAGCCTTTTACAATGAGCAGTTCTTC.

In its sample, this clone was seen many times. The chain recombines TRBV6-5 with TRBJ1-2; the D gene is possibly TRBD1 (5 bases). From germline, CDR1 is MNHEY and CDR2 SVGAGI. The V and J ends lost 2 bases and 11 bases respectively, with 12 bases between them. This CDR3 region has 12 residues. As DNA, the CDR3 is TGTGCCAGCAGTTACGATGGGGGATTATACACCTTC. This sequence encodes CASSYDGGLYTF.